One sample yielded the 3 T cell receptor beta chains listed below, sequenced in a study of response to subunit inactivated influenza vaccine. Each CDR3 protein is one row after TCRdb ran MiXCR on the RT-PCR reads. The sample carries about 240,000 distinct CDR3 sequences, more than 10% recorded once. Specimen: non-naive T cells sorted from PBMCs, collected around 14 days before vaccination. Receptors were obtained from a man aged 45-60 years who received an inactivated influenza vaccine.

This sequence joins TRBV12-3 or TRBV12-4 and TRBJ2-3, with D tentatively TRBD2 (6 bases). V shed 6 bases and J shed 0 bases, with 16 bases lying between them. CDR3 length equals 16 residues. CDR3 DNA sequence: TGTGCCAGCAGCCCGAAGGGTGGGACTAGCACAGATACGCAGTATTTT. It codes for CASSPKGGTSTDTQYF.

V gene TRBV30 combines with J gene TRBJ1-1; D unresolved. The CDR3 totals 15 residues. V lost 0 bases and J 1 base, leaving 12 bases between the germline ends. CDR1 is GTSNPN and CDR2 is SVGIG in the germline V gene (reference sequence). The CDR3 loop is CAWSVPRRQNTEAFF. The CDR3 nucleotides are TGTGCCTGGAGTGTACCCCGCAGACAGAACACTGAAGCTTTCTTT.

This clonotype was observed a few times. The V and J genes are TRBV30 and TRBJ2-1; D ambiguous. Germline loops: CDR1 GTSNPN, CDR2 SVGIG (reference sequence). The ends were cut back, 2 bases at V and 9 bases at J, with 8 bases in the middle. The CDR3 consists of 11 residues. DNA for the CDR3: TGTGCCTGGAGTAACCCGGTTGAGCAGTTCTTC. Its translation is CAWSNPVEQFF. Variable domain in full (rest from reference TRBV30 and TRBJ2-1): SQTIHQWPATLVQPVGSPLSLECTVEGTSNPNLYWYRQAAGRGLQLLFYSVGIGQISSEVPQNLSASRPQDRQFILSSKKLLLSDSGFYLCAWSNPVEQFFGPGTRLTVL.